A single sample is the source of the 3 T cell receptor beta chains below, sequenced in a study of T cell responses to AZD1222 COVID-19 vaccine. Profiled with immunoSEQ multiplex PCR; TCRdb holds only in-frame clones, not every one. The table records over 120,000 clones, approximately 90% of them present only once. The material was peripheral blood, obtained 28 days after the second AZD1222 dose. The receptors originated from an adult who received the AZD1222 COVID-19 vaccine.

This clone has only a few counts. V is TRBV6-5 and J is TRBJ1-5; TRBD1 might be the D (6 bases). The ends were cut back, 6 bases at V and 4 bases at J, with 16 bases in the middle. The germline V gene has CDR1 MNHEY and CDR2 SVGAGI. The CDR3 has 15 residues. Here the CDR3 DNA reads TGTGCCAGCAGCGCGTCCGGGACATTAAATCAGCCCCAGCATTTT. Translating gives CASSASGTLNQPQHF.

The V call is TRBV10-3, the J call TRBJ2-5; tentative D call: TRBD2 (6 bases). CDR1 ENHRY and CDR2 SYGVKD come from the germline V gene. This CDR3 is built from 12 residues. V lost 4 bases and J lost 13, with 16 bases in between. The CDR3 loop is CAISGDLGLLYF. CDR3 in DNA: TGTGCCATCAGTGGGGACCTGGGACTTTTGTACTTC.

The chain employs TRBV7-2 and TRBJ2-4; a possible D gene is TRBD2 (6 bases). The CDR3 length is 13 residues. V was pared by 1 base and J by 7 bases, with 8 bases between. Germline V gene data show CDR1 as SGHTA and CDR2 as FQGNSA. CDR3 nucleotides: TGTGCCAGCAGCTTAGGCCGGGGGAACATTCAGTACTTC. Protein sequence: CASSLGRGNIQYF.